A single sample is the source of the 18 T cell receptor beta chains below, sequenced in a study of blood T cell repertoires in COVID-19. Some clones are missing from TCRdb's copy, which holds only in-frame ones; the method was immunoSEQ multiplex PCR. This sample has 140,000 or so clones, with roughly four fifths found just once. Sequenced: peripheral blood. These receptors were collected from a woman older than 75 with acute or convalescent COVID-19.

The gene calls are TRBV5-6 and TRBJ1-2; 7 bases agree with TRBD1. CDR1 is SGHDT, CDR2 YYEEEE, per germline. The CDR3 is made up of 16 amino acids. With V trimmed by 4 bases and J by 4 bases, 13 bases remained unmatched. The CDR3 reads CASSPGTASKTYGYTF. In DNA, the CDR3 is TGTGCCAGCAGCCCCGGGACAGCTAGTAAAACCTATGGCTACACCTTC. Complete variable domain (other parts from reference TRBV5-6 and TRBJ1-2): DAGVTQSPTHLIKTRGQQVTLRCSPKSGHDTVSWYQQALGQGPQFIFQYYEEEERQRGNFPDRFSGHQFPNYSSELNVNALLLGDSALYLCASSPGTASKTYGYTFGSGTRLTVV.

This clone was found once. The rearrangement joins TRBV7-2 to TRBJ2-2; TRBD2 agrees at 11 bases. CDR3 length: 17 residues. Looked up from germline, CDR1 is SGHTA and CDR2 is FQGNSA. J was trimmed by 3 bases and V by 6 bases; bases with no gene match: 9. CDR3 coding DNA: TGTGCCAGCAGTCGCACCGGGACTAGCGGATACACCGGGGAGCTGTTTTTT. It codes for CASSRTGTSGYTGELFF.

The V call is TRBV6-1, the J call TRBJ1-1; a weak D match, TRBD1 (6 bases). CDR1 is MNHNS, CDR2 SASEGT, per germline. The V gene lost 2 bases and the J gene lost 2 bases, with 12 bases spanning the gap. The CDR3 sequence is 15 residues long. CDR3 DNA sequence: TGTGCCAGCAGTGAATCCTCGACAGGCAACACTGAAGCTTTCTTT. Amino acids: CASSESSTGNTEAFF.

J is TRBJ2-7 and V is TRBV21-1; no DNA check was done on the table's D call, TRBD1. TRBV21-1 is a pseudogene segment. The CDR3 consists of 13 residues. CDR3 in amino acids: CASNGDSPYEQYF. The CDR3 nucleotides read TGTGCCAGCAATGGGGACAGCCCTTACGAGCAGTACTTC.

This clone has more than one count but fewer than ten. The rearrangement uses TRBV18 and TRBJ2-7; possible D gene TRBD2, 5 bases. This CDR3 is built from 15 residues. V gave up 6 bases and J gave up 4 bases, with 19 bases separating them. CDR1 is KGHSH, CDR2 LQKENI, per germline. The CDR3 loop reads CASSPGIGMGYEQYF. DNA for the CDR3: TGTGCCAGCTCCCCGGGTATCGGGATGGGGTACGAGCAGTACTTC.

In DNA form, the CDR3 reads TGTGCCAGCAGTAAAACCGGGGGGCAGGGGCACTACGAGCAGTACTTC. Its protein product is CASSKTGGQGHYEQYF. This sequence joins TRBV28 and TRBJ2-7; a weak D match, TRBD2 (7 bases). The V and J ends lost 5 bases and 3 bases respectively, with 20 bases between them. The CDR3 is made up of 16 amino acids. From germline, CDR1 is MDHEN and CDR2 SYDVKM.

CDR3 in DNA: TGTGCCAGCTCACCACCGTCCTACGCGGCAGAGACCCAGTACTTC. Encoded protein: CASSPPSYAAETQYF. The V and J genes are TRBV18 and TRBJ2-5; D not certain. Trimming stripped 0 bases from V and 4 bases from J, with 12 bases between. CDR1 and CDR2 from the germline V gene are KGHSH and LQKENI. The CDR3 runs to 15 residues.

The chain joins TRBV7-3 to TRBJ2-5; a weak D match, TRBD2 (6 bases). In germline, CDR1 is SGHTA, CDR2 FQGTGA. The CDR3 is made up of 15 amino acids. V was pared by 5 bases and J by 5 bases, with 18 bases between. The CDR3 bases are TGTGCCAGCAGCCTGAGCGGGCTCCAAGGGGAGACCCAGTACTTC. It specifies CASSLSGLQGETQYF.

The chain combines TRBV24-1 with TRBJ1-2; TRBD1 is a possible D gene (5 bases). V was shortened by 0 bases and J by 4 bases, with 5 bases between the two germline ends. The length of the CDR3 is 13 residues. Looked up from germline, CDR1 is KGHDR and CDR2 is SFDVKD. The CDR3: CATSDLTGYGYTF. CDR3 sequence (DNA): TGTGCCACCAGTGATTTGACAGGCTATGGCTACACCTTC.

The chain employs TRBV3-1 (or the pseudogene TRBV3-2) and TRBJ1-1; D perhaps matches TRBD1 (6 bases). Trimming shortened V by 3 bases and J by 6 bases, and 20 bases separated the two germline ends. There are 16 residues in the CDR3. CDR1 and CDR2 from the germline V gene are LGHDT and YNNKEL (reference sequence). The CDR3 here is CASSHSFATGSPEAFF. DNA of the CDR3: TGTGCCAGCAGCCATTCCTTCGCCACAGGGAGCCCTGAAGCTTTCTTT.

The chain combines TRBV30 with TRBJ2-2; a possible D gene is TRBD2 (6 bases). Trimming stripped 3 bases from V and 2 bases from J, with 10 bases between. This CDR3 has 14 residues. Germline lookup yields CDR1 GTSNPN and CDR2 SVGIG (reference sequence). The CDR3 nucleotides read TGTGCCTGGAGACCCGGGGGTAACACCGGGGAGCTGTTTTTT. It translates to CAWRPGGNTGELFF.

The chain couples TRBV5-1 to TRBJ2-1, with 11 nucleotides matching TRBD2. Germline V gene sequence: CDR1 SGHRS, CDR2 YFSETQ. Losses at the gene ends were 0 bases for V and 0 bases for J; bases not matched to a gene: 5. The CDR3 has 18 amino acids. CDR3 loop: CASSLAPSGRTSYNEQFF. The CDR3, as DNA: TGCGCCAGCAGCTTGGCCCCTAGCGGGAGGACCTCCTACAATGAGCAGTTCTTC.

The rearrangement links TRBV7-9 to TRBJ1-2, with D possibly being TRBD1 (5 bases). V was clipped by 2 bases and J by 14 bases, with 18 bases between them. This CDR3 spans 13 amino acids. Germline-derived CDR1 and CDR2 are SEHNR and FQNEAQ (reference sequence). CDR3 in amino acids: CASSLNAGPPVTF. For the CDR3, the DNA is TGTGCCAGCAGCTTAAATGCGGGGCCCCCCGTAACCTTC.

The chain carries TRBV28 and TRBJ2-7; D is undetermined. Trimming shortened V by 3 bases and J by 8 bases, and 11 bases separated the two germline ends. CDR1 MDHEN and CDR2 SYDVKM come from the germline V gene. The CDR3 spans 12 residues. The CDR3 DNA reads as TGTGCCAGCAGTTTCTCACAGACAAAGCAGTACTTC. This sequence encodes CASSFSQTKQYF.

CDR3 region: CASSGAYSNQPQHF. In DNA, the CDR3 is TGTGCCAGCAGTGGCGCCTATAGCAATCAGCCCCAGCATTTT. J is TRBJ1-5 and V is TRBV2; D is ambiguous. Germline assignment: CDR1 SNHLY and CDR2 FYNNEI. The CDR3 covers 14 residues. With 4 bases removed from V and 0 bases from J, the gap between germline ends came to 7 bases.

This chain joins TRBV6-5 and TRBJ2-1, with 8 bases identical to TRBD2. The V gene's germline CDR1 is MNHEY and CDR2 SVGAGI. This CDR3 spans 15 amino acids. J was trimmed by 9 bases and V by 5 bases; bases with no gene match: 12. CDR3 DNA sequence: TGTGCCAGCAGTCACGGGGCTAGCGGGTCGGGTGAGCAGTTCTTC. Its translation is CASSHGASGSGEQFF.

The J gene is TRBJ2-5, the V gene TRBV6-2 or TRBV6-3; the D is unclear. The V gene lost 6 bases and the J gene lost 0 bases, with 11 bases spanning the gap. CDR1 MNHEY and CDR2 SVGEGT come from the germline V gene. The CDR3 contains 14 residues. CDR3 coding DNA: TGTGCCAGCAGCTCTCAACAGAACCAAGAGACCCAGTACTTC. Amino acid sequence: CASSSQQNQETQYF.

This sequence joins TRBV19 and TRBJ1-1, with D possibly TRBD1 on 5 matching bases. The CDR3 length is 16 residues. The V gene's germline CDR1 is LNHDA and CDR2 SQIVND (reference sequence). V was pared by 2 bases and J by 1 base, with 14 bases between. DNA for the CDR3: TGTGCCAGTAGTATACTCTTTCGACAGAGGAACACTGAAGCTTTCTTT. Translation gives CASSILFRQRNTEAFF.